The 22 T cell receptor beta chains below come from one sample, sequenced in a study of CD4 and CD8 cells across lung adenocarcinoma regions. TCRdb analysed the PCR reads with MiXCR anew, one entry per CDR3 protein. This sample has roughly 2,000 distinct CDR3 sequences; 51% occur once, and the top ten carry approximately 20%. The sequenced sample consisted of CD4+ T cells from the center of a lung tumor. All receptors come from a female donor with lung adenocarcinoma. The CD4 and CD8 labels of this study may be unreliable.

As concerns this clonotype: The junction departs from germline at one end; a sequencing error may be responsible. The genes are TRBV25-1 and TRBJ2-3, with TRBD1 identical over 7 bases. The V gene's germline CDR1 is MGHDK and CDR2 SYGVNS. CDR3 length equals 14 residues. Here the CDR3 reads CASSGGTGEDTQYF. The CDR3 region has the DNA TGTGCGAGCAGTGGGGGCACAGGGGAAGATACGCAGTATTTT.

CDR3 nucleotide sequence: TGTGCCAGCAGCAGAACCCAGAGACAGGGTGCAGATACGCAGTATTTT. Its protein product is CASSRTQRQGADTQYF. This chain connects TRBV27 to TRBJ2-3, with 7 bases that match TRBD1. CDR3 length: 16 amino acids. The germline gives CDR1 MNHEY, CDR2 SMNVEV (reference sequence). V lost 6 bases, J lost 4 bases, and 13 bases stayed unmatched.

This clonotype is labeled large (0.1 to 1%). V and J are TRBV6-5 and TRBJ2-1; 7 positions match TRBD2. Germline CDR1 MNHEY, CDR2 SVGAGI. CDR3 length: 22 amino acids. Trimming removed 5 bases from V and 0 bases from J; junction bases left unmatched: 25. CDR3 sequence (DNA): TGTGCCAGCAGTGTCCCGAGTAGTTTTCTAGCGGCCCAAAAGGACTCCTACAATGAGCAGTTCTTC. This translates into CASSVPSSFLAAQKDSYNEQFF.

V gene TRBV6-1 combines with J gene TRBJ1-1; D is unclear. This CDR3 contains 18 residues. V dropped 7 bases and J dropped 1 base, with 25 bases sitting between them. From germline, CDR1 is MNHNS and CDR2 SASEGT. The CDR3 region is CASTLGQLGRPGNTEAFF. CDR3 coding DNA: TGTGCCAGCACCCTAGGGCAGCTCGGTCGGCCTGGGAACACTGAAGCTTTCTTT.

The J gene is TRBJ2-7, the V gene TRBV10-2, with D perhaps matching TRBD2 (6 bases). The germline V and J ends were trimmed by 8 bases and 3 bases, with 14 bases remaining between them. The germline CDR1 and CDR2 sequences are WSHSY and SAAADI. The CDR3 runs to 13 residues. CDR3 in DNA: TGCGCCAGCGCGTCGGGAGAGAACTACGAGCAGTACTTC. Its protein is CASASGENYEQYF.

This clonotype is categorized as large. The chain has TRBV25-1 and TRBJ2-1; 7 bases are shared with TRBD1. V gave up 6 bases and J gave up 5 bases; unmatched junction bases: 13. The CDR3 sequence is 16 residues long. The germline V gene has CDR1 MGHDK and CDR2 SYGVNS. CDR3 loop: CASSGQARGVDNEQFF. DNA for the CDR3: TGTGCCAGCAGCGGACAGGCTCGGGGAGTGGACAATGAGCAGTTCTTC. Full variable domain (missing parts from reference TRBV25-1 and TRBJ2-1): EADIYQTPRYLVIGTGKKITLECSQTMGHDKMYWYQQDPGMELHLIHYSYGVNSTEKGDLSSESTVSRIRTEHFPLTLESARPSHTSQYLCASSGQARGVDNEQFFGPGTRLTVL.

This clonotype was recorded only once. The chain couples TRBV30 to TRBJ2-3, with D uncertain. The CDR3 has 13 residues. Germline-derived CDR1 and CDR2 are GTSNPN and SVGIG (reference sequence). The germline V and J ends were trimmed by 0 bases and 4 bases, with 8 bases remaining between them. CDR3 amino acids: CAWSVLTSDTQYF. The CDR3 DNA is TGTGCCTGGAGTGTTCTTACTTCAGATACGCAGTATTTT.

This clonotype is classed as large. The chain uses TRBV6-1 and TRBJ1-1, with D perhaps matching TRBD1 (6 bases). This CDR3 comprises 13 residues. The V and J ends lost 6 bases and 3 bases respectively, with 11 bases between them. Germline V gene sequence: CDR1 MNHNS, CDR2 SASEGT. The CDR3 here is CASSRQVYTEAFF. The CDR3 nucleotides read TGTGCCAGCAGCAGACAGGTTTACACTGAAGCTTTCTTT.

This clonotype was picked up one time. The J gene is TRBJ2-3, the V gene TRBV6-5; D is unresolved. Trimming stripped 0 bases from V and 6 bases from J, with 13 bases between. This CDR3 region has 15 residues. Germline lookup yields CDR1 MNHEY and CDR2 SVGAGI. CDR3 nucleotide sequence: TGTGCCAGCAGTTACTCGAGGTCGCCCGAGGATACGCAGTATTTT. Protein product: CASSYSRSPEDTQYF.

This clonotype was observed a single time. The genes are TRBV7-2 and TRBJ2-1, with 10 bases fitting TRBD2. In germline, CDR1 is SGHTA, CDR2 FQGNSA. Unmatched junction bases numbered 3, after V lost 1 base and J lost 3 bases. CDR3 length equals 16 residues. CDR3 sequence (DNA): TGTGCCAGCAGCTTAGGTAGACTAGCGGGCTACAATGAGCAGTTCTTC. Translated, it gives CASSLGRLAGYNEQFF.

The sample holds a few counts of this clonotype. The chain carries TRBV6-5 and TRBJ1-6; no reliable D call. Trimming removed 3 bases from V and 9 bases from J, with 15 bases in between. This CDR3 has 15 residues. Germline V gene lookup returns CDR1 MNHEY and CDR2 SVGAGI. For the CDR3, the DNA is TGTGCCAGCAGTTATTGGATCTCTGGCCGTTCACCCCTCCACTTT. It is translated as CASSYWISGRSPLHF.

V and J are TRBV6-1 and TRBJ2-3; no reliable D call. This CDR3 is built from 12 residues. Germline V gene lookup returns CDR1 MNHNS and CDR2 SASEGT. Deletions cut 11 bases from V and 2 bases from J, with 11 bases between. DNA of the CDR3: TGTGCCGGCAAAAGGGACACAGATACGCAGTATTTT. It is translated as CAGKRDTDTQYF.

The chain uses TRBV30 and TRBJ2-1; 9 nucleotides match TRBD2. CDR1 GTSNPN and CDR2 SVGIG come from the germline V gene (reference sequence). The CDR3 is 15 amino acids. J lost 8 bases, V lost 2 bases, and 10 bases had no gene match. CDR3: CAWSYGLAQNDEQFF. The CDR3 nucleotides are TGTGCCTGGAGTTATGGACTAGCGCAGAACGATGAGCAGTTCTTC.

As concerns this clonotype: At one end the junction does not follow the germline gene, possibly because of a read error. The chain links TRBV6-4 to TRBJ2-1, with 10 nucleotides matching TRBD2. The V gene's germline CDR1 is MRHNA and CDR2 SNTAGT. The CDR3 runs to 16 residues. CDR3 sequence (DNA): TGTACCAGCAGTGACTCGAGCGGGGGGGCCTACAATGAGCAGTTCTTC. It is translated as CTSSDSSGGAYNEQFF.

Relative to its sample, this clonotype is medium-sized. CDR3 nucleotides: TGTGCCGCCGGCCTTCCAGGGCGAGTCACCGGAAACACCATATATTTT. Encoded protein: CAAGLPGRVTGNTIYF. The rearrangement uses TRBV6-1 and TRBJ1-3, with D tentatively TRBD1 (5 bases). The CDR3 is 16 amino acids. Germline-derived CDR1 and CDR2 are MNHNS and SASEGT. The V end was cut by 11 bases, the J end by 4 bases, with 24 bases between.

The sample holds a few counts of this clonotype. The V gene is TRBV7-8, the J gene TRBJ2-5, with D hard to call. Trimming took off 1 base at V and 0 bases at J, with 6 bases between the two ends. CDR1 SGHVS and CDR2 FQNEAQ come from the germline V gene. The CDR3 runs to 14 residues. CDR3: CASSLGPYQETQYF. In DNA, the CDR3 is TGTGCCAGCAGCTTAGGGCCGTACCAAGAGACCCAGTACTTC.

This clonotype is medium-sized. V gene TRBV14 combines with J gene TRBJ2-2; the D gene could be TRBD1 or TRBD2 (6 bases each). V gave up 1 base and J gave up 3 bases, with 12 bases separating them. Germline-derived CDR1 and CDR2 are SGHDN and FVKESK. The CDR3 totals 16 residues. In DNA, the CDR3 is TGTGCCAGCAGCCAAGTTGCAGGGGAGGACACCGGGGAGCTGTTTTTT. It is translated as CASSQVAGEDTGELFF.

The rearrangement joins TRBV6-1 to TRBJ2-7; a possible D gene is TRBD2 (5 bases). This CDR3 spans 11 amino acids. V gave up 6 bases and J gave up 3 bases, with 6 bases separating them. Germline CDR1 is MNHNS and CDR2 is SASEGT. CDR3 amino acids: CASRAGYEQYF. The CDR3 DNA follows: TGTGCCAGCAGGGCGGGCTACGAGCAGTACTTC.

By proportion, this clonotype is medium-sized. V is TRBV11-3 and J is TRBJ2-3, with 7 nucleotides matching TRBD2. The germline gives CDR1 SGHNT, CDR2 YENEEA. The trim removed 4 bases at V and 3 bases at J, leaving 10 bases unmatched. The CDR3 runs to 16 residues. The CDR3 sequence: CASSSYYPGRTDTQYF. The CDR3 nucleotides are TGTGCCAGCAGCTCCTACTATCCCGGGAGGACAGATACGCAGTATTTT.

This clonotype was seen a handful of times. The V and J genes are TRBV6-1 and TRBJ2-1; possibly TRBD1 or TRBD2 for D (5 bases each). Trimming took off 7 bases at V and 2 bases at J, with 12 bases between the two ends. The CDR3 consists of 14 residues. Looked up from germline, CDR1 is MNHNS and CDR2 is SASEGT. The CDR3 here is CASNTLGAYNEQFF. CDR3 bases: TGTGCCAGCAACACATTGGGGGCCTACAATGAGCAGTTCTTC.

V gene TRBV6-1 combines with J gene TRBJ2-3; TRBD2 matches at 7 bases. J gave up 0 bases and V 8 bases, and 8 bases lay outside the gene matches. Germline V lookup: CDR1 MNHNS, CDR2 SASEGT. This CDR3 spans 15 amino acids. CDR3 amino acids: CASWKRDLSTDTQYF. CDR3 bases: TGTGCCAGCTGGAAGCGGGACCTTAGCACAGATACGCAGTATTTT.

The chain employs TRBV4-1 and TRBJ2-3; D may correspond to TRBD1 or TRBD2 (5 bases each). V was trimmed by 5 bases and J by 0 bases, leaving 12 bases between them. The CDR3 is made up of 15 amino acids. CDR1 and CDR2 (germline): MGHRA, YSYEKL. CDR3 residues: CASSEWGPSTDTQYF. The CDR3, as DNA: TGCGCCAGCAGCGAATGGGGACCTAGCACAGATACGCAGTATTTT.